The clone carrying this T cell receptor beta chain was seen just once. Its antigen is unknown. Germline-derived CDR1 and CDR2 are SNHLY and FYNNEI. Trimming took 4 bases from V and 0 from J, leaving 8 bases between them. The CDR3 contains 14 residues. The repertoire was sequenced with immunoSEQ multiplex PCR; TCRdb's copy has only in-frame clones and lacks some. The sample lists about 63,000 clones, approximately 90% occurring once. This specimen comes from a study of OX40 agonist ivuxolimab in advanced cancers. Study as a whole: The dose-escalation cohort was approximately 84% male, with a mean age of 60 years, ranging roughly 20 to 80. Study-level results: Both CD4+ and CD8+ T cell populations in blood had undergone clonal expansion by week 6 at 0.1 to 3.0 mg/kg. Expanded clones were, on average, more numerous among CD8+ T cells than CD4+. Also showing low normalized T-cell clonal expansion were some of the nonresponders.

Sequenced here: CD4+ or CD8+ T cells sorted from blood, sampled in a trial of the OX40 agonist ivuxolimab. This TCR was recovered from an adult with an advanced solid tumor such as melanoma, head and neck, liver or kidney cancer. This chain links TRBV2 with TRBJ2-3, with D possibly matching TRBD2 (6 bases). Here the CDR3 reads CASSAGTSTDTQYF. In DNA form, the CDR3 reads TGTGCCAGCAGTGCCGGGACTAGCACAGATACGCAGTATTTT.